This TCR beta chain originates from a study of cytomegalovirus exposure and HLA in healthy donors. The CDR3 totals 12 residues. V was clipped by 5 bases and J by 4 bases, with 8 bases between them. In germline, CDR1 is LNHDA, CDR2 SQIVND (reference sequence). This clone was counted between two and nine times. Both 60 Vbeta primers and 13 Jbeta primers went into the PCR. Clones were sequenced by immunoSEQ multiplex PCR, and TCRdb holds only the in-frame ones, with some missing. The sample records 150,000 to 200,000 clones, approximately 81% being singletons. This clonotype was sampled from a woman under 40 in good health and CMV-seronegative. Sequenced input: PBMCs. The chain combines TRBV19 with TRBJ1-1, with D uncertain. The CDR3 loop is CASSYSTTEAFF. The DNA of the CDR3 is TGTGCCAGTAGTTACAGTACCACTGAAGCTTTCTTT.